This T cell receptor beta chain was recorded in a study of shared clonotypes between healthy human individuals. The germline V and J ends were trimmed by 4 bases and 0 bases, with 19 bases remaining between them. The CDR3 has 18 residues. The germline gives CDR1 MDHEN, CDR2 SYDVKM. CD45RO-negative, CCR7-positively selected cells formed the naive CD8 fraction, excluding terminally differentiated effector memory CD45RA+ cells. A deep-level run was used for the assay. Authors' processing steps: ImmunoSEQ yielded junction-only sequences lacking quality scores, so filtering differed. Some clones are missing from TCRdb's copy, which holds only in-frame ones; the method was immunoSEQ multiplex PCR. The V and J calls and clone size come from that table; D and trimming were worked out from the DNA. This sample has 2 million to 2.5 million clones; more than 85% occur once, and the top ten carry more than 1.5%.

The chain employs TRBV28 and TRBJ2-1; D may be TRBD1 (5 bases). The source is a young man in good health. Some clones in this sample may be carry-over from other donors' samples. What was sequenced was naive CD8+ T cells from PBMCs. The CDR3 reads CASSSRGHRPSSYNEQFF. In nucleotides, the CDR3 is TGTGCCAGCAGTTCACGCGGACACAGACCGAGCTCCTACAATGAGCAGTTCTTC.